This T cell receptor beta chain was observed in a study of technical replicates of blood from a few donors. Profiled with immunoSEQ multiplex PCR; TCRdb holds only in-frame clones, not every one. This sample has 65,000 to 85,000 clones, with 92% found just once. What was sequenced was T cells isolated from PBMCs. The TCR sequence derives from a human donor in good health.

The CDR3 sequence is CASSEYVGVNTEAFF. As DNA, the CDR3 is TGTGCCAGCAGTGAATATGTAGGGGTGAACACTGAAGCTTTCTTT. The chain recombines TRBV2 with TRBJ1-1; possible D gene TRBD1, 5 bases. This CDR3 spans 15 amino acids. V lost 2 bases, J lost 0 bases, and 10 bases lay in between. Germline V gene data show CDR1 as SNHLY and CDR2 as FYNNEI. Using reference TRBV2 and TRBJ1-1 for the parts outside the CDR3, the full variable domain is EPEVTQTPSHQVTQMGQEVILRCVPISNHLYFYWYRQILGQKVEFLVSFYNNEISEKSEIFDDQFSVERPDGSNFTLKIRSTKLEDSAMYFCASSEYVGVNTEAFFGQGTRLTVV.